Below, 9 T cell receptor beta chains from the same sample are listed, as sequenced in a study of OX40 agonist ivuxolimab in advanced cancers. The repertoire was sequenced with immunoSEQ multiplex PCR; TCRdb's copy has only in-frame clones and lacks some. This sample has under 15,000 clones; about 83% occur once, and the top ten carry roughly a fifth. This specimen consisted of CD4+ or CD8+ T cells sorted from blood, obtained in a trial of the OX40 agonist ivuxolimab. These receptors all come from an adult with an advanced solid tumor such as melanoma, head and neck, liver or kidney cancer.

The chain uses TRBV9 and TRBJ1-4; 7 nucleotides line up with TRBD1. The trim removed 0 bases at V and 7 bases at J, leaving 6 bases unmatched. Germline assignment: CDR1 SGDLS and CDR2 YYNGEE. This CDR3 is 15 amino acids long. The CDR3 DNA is TGTGCCAGCAGCGTAGGGCAGGGGGGGAGTGAAAAACTGTTTTTT. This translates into CASSVGQGGSEKLFF. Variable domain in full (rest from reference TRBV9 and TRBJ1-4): DSGVTQTPKHLITATGQRVTLRCSPRSGDLSVYWYQQSLDQGLQFLIQYYNGEERAKGNILERFSAQQFPDLHSELNLSSLELGDSALYFCASSVGQGGSEKLFFGSGTQLSVL.

CDR3 amino acids: CSARAASQYGYTF. The CDR3 DNA follows: TGCAGCGCTAGGGCCGCTTCCCAATATGGCTACACCTTC. The chain links TRBV29-1 to TRBJ1-2; D remains ambiguous. There are 13 residues in the CDR3. In germline, CDR1 is SQVTM, CDR2 ANQGSEA. The V end lost 7 bases, the J end lost 5 bases, and 17 bases lay between the germline ends.

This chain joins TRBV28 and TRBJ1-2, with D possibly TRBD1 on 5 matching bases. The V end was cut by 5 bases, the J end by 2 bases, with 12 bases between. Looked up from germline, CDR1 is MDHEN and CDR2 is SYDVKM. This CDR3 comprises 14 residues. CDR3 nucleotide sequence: TGTGCCAGCAGTCCCTCGGGGCTAAACTATGGCTACACCTTC. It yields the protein CASSPSGLNYGYTF.

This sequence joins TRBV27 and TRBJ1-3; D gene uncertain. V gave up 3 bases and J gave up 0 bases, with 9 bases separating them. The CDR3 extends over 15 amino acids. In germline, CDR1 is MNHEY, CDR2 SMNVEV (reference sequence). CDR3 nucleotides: TGTGCCAGCAGTTTTGGAGCGAGCTCTGGAAACACCATATATTTT. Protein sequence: CASSFGASSGNTIYF.

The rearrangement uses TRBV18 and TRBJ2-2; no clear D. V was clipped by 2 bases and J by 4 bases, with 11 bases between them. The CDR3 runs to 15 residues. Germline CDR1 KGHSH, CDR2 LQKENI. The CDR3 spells CASSPAGWPTGELFF. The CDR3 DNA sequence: TGTGCCAGCTCACCAGCCGGGTGGCCCACCGGGGAGCTGTTTTTT.

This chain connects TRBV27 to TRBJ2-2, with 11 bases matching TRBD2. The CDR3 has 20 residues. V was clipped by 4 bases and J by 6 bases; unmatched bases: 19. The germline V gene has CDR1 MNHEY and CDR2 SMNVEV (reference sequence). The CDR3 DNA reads TGTGCCAGCAGTTCAACAGCGCCCGTTACTAGCGGGAGAATATCCGGGGAGCTGTTTTTT. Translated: CASSSTAPVTSGRISGELFF.

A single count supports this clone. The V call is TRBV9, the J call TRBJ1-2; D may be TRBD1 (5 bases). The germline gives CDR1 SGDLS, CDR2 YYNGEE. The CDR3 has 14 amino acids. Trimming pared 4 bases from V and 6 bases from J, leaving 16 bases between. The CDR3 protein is CASSLSGADHGYTF. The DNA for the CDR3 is TGTGCCAGCAGCTTGAGTGGGGCAGACCATGGCTACACCTTC.

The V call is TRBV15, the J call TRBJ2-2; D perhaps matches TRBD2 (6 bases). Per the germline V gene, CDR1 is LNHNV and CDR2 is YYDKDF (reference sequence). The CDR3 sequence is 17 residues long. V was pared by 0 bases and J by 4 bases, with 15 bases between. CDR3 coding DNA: TGTGCCACCAGCAGAGATCGGAAAGGGGAGGCCACCGGGGAGCTGTTTTTT. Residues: CATSRDRKGEATGELFF.

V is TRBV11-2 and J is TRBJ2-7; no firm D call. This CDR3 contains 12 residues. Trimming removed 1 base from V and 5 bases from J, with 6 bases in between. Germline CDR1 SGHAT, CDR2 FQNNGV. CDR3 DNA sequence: TGTGCCAGCAGCTTAGTCAGGCACGAGCAGTACTTC. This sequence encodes CASSLVRHEQYF.